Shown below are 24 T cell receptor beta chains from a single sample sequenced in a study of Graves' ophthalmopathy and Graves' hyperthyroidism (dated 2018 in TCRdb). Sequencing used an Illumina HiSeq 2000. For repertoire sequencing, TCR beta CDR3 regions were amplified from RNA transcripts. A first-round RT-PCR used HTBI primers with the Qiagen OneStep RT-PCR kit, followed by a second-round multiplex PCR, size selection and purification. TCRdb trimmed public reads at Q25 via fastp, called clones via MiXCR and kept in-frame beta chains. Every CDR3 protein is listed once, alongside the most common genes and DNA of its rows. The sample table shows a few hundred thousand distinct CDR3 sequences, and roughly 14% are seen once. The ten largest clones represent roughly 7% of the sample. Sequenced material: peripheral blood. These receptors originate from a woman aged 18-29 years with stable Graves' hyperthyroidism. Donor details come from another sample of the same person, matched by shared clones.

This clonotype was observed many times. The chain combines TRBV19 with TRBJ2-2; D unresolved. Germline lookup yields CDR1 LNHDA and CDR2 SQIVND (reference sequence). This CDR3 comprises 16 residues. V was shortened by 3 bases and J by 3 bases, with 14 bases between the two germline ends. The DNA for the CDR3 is TGTGCCAGTAGTATGGTGACGGGTGCCTACACCGGGGAGCTGTTTTTT. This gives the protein CASSMVTGAYTGELFF.

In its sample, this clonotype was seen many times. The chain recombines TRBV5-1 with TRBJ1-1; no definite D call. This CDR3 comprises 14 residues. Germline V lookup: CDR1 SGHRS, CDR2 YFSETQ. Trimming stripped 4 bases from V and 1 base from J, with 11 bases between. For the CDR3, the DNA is TGCGCCAGCAGCCCTCAGGTGGGGAACACTGAAGCTTTCTTT. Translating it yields CASSPQVGNTEAFF. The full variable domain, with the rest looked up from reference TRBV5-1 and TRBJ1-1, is KAGVTQTPRYLIKTRGQQVTLSCSPISGHRSVSWYQQTPGQGLQFLFEYFSETQRNKGNFPGRFSGRQFSNSRSEMNVSTLELGDSALYLCASSPQVGNTEAFFGQGTRLTVV.

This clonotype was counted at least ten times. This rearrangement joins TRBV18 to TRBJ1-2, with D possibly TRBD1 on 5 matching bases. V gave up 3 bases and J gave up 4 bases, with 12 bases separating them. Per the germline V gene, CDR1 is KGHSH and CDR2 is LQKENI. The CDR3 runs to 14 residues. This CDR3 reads CASSPGDGFYGYTF. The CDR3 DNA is TGTGCCAGCTCACCCGGGGACGGTTTCTATGGCTACACCTTC.

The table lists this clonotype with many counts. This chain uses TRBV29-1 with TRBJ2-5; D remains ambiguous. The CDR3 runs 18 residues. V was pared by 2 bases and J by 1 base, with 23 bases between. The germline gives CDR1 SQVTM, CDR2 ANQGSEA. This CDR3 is CSVEFLGRRKKPQETQYF. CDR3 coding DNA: TGCAGCGTTGAATTTCTTGGCAGACGAAAAAAGCCCCAAGAGACCCAGTACTTC.

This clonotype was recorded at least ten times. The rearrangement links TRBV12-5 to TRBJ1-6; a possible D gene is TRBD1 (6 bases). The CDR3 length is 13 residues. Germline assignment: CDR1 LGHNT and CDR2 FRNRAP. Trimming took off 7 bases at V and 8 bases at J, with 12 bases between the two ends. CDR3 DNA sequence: TGTGCTAGTGCAGGGGCAAGGCATTCACCCCTCCACTTT. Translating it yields CASAGARHSPLHF.

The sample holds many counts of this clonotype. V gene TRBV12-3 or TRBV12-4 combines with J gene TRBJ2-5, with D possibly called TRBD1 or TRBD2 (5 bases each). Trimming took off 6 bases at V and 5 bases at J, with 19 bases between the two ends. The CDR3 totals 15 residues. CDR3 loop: CASSTTREGRETQYF. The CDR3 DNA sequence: TGTGCCAGCAGCACAACCCGAGAGGGGCGGGAGACCCAGTACTTC.

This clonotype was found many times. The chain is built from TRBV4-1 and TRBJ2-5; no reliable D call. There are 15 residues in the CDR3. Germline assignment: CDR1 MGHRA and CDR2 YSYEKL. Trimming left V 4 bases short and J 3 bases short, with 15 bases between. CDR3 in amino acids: CASSLPGNLEETQYF. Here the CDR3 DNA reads TGCGCCAGCAGCCTACCTGGGAATCTTGAAGAGACCCAGTACTTC.

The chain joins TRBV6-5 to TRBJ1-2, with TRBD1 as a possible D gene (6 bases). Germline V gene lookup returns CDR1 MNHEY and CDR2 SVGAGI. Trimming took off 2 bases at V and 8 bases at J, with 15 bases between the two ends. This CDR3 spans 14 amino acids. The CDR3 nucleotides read TGTGCCAGCAGTTACGGGGGGCGCGGGATCGGCTACACCTTC. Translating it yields CASSYGGRGIGYTF.

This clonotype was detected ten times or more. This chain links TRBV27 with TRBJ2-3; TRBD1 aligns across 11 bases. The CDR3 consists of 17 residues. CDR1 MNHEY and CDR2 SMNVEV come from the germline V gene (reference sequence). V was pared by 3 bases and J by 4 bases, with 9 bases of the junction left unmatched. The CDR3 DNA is TGTGCCAGCAGTTTGTACGGTCGGACAGGGGGCGCAGATACGCAGTATTTT. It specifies CASSLYGRTGGADTQYF.

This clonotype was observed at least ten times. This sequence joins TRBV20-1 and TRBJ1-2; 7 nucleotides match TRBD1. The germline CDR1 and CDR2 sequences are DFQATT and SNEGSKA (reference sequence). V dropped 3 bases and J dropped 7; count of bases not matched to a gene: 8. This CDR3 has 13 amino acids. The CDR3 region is CSASDRVTAGYTF. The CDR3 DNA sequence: TGCAGTGCTAGTGACAGGGTAACAGCTGGCTACACCTTC.

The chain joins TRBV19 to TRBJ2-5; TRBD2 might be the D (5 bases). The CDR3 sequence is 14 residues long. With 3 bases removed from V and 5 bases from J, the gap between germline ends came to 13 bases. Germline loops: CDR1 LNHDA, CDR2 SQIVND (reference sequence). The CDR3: CASSMSASWETQYF. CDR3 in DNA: TGTGCCAGTAGTATGAGCGCTAGCTGGGAGACCCAGTACTTC.

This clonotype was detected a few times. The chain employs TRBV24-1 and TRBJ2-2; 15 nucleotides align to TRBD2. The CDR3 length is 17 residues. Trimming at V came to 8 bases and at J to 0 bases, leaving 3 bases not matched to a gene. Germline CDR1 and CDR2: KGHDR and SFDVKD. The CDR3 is CATTGTSGGSNTGELFF. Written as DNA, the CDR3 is TGTGCCACCACCGGGACTAGCGGGGGGTCGAACACCGGGGAGCTGTTTTTT.

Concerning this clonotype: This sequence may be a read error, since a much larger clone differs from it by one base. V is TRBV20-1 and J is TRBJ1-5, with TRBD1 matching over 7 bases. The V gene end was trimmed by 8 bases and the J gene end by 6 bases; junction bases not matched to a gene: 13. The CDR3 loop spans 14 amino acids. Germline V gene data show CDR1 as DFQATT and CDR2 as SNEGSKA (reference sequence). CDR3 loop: CSSGTQGGIQPQHF. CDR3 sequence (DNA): TGCAGTTCAGGCACCCAGGGGGGGATTCAGCCCCAGCATTTT.

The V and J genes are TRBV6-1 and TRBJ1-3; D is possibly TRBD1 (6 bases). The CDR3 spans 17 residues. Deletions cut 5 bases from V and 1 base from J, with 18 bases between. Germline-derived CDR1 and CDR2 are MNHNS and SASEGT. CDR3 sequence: CASSLLLQGLSGNTIYF. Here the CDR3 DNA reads TGTGCCAGCAGTCTCTTACTACAGGGACTATCTGGAAACACCATATATTTT.

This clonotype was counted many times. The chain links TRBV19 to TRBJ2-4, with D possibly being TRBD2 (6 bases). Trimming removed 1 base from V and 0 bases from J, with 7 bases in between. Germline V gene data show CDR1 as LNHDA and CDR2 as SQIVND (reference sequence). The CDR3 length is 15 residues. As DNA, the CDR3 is TGTGCCAGTAGTATAGCGGGGGTAGCCAAAAACATTCAGTACTTC. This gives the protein CASSIAGVAKNIQYF.

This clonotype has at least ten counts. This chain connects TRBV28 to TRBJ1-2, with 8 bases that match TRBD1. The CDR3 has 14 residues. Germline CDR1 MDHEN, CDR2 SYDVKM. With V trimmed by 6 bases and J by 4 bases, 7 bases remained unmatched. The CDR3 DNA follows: TGTGCCAGCAGGATCGGACAGGGAAGCTATGGCTACACCTTC. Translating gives CASRIGQGSYGYTF.

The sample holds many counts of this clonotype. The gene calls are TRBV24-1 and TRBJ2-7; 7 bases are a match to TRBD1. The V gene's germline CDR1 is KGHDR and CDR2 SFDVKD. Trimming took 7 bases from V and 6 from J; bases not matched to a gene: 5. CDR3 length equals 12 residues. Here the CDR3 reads CATSRDSSEQYF. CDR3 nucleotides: TGTGCCACCAGCCGGGACAGCTCCGAGCAGTACTTC.

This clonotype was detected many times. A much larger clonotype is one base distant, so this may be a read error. CDR3 DNA: TGTGCCTGCAGTCCCCCCGCCGGACGGGCCACTGAAGCTTTCTTT. Translating it yields CACSPPAGRATEAFF. V is TRBV6-1 and J is TRBJ1-1, with D unclear. The germline V gene has CDR1 MNHNS and CDR2 SASEGT. The CDR3 has 15 residues.

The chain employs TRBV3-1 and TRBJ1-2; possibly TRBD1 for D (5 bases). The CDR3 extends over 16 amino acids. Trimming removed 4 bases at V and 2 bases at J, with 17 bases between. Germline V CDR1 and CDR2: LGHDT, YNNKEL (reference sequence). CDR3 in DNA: TGTGCCAGCAGCCTAAGAGGGATAGGGGAGAACTATGGCTACACCTTC. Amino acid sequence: CASSLRGIGENYGYTF. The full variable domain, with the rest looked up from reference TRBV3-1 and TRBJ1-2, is DTAVSQTPKYLVTQMGNDKSIKCEQNLGHDTMYWYKQDSKKFLKIMFSYNNKELIINETVPNRFSPKSPDKAHLNLHINSLELGDSAVYFCASSLRGIGENYGYTFGSGTRLTVV.

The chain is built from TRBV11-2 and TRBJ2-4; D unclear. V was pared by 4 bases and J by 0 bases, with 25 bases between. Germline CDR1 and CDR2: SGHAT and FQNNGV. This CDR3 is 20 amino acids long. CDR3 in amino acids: CASSSQGWSLKVVAKNIQYF. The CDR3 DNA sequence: TGTGCCAGCAGCTCCCAAGGGTGGAGTCTTAAAGTTGTAGCCAAAAACATTCAGTACTTC.

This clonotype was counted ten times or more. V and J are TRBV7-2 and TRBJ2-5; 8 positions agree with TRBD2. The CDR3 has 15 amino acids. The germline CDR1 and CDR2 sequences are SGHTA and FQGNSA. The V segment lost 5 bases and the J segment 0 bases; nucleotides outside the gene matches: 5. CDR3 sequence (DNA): TGTGCCAGCAGCCCGTGGCGGGGGGACCAAGAGACCCAGTACTTC. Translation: CASSPWRGDQETQYF.

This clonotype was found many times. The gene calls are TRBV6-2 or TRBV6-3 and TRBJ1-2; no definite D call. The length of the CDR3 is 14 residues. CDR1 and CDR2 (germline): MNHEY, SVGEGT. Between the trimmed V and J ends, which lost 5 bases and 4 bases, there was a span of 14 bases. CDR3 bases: TGTGCCAGCAGTCTAGAAGGACCTAGCTATGGCTACACCTTC. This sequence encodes CASSLEGPSYGYTF.

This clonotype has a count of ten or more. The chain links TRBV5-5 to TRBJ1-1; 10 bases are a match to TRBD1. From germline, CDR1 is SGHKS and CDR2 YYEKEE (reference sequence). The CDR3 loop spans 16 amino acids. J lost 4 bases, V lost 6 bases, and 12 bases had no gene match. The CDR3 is CASKGQGRWLSTEAFF. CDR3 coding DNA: TGTGCCAGCAAGGGACAGGGGAGGTGGTTGAGCACTGAAGCTTTCTTT.

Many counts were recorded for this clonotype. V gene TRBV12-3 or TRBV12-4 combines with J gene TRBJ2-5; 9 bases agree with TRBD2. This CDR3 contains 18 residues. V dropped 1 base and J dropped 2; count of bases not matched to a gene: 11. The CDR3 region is CASSLEGLSGRRQETQYF. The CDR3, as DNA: TGTGCCAGCAGTTTAGAGGGCCTTAGCGGGAGACGGCAAGAGACCCAGTACTTC.